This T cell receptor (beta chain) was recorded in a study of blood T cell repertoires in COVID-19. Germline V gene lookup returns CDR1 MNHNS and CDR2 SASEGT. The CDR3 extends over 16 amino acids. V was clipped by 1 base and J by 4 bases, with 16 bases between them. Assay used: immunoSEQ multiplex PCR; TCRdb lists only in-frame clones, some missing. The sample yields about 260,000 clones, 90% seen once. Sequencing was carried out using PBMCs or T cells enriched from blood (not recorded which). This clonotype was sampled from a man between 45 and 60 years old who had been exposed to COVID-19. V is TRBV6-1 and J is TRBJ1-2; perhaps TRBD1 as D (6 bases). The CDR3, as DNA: TGTGCCAGCAGTGAAGGAAGGTGGTTGACAGGCTATGGCTACACCTTC. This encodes CASSEGRWLTGYGYTF.